This T cell receptor (beta chain) appears in the sequencing data of a study of spatial heterogeneity in lung cancer. Each molecule of TCR cDNA was tagged with one unique molecular identifier. Using its own MiXCR run on the 5' RACE reads, TCRdb lists one record per CDR3 protein. The sample lists 35,000 to 45,000 distinct CDR3 sequences, more than 20% occurring once. Indicated time point: blood at routine non-recurrence follow-up after resection. Sequencing was performed on whole RNA extracted from tumor and nontumor lung tissue, or from frozen PBMC, and the material was left unsorted. V dropped 6 bases and J dropped 5 bases, with 12 bases sitting between them. Germline-derived CDR1 and CDR2 are SGHDT and YYEEEE. The CDR3 is 13 amino acids. The sample holds a few counts of this clonotype.

The sequence was obtained from a female donor with early-stage non-small cell lung cancer. The sequencing here drew on PBMCs, taken at follow-up. The chain combines TRBV5-6 with TRBJ2-1; TRBD1 might be the D (6 bases). The CDR3 sequence is CASTQGPNNEQFF. DNA of the CDR3: TGTGCCAGCACCCAGGGGCCTAACAATGAGCAGTTCTTC.